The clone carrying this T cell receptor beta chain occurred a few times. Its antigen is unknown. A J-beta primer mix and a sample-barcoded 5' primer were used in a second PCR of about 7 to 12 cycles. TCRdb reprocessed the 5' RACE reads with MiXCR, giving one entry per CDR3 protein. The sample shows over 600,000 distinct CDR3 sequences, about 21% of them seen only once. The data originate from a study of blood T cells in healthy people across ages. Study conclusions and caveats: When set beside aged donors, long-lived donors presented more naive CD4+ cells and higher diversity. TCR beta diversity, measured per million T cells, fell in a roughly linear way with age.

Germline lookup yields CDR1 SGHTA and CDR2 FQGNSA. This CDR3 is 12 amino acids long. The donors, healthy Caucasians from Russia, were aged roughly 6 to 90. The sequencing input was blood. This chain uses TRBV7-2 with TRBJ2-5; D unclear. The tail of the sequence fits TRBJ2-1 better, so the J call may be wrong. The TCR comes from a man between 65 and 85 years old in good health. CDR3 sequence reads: CASSRTALEQFF. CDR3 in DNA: TGTGCCAGCAGTCGTACCGCTCTGGAGCAGTTCTTC.